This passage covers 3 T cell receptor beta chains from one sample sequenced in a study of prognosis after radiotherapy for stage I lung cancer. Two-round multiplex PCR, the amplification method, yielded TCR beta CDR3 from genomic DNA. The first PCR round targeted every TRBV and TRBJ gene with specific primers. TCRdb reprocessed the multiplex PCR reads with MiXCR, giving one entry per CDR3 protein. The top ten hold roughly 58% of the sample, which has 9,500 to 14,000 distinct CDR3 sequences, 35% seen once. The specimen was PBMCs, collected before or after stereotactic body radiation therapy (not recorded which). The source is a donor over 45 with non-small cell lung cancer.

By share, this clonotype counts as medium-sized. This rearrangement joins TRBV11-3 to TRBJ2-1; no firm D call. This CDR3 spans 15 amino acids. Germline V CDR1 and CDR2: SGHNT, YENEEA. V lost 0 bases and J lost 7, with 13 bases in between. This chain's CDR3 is CASSLDEAGNNEQFF. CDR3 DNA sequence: TGTGCCAGCAGCTTAGATGAGGCAGGTAATAATGAGCAGTTCTTC.

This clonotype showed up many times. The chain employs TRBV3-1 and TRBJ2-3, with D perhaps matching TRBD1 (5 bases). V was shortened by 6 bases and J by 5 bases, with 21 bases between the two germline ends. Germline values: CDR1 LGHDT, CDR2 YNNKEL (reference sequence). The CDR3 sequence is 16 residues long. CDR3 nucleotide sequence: TGTGCCAGCAGTTCTCGTGGCACCACAGGACAAGATACGCAGTATTTT. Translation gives CASSSRGTTGQDTQYF.

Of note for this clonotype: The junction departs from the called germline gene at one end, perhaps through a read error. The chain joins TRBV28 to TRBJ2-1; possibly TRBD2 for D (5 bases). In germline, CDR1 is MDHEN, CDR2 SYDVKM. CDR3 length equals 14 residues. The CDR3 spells CASRPLWGVHEEFF. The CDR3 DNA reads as TGTGCCAGCAGACCACTCTGGGGAGTCCATGAGGAGTTCTTC.